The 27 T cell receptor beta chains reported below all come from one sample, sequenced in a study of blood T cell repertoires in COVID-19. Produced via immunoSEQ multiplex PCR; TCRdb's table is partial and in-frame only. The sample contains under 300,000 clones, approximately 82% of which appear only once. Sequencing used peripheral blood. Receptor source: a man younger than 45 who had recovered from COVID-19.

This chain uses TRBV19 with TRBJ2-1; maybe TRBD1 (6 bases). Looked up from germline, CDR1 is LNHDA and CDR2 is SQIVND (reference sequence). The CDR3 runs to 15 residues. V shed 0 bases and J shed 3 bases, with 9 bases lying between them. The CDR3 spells CASSIEQGFYNEQFF. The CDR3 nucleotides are TGTGCCAGTAGTATAGAACAGGGATTCTACAATGAGCAGTTCTTC.

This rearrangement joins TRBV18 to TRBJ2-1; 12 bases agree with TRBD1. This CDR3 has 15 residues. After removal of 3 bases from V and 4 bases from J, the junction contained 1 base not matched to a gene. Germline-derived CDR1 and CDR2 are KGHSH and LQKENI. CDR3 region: CASSPGQGAYNEQFF. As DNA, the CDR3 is TGTGCCAGCTCACCGGGACAGGGGGCTTACAATGAGCAGTTCTTC.

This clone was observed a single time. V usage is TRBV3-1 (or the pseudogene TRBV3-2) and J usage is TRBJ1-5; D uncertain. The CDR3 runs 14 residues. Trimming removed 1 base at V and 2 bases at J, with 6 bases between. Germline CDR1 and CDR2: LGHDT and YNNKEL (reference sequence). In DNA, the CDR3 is TGTGCCAGCAGCCAAGGTGCAGGCAATCAGCCCCAGCATTTT. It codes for CASSQGAGNQPQHF.

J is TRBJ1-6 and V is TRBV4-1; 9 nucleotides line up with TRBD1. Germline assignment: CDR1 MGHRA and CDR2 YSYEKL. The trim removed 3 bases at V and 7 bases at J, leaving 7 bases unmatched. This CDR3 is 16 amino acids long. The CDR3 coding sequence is TGCGCCAGCAGCCAGCCCTCGGACAGGGGCAATTCACCCCTCCACTTT. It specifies CASSQPSDRGNSPLHF.

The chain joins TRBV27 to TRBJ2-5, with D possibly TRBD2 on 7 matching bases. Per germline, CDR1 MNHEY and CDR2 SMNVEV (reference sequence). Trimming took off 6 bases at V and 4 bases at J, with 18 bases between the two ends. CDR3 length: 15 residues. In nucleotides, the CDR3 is TGTGCCAGCAGAGGGGGGGGAGGAATTCTAGAGACCCAGTACTTC. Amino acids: CASRGGGGILETQYF.

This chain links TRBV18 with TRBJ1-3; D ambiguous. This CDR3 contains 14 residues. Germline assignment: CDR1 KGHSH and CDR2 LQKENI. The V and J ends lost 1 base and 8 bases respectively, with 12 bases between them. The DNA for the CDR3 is TGTGCCAGCTCACCACGGACCAGCGGTGACACCATATATTTT. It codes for CASSPRTSGDTIYF.

The CDR3: CASRKLADQKAFF. In DNA, the CDR3 is TGTGCCAGCAGAAAATTAGCGGACCAAAAAGCTTTCTTT. The chain has TRBV11-2 and TRBJ1-1, with D uncertain. Trimming left V 6 bases short and J 9 bases short, with 17 bases between. Germline assignment: CDR1 SGHAT and CDR2 FQNNGV. This CDR3 spans 13 amino acids.

The CDR3 sequence: CASSQGGAGPNYGYTF. In nucleotides, the CDR3 is TGTGCCAGCAGCCAGGGAGGAGCAGGGCCTAACTATGGCTACACCTTC. The genes are TRBV11-1 and TRBJ1-2; a weak D match, TRBD1 (5 bases). Germline values: CDR1 SGHAT, CDR2 FQDESV (reference sequence). The V and J ends lost 5 bases and 0 bases respectively, with 16 bases between them. CDR3 length equals 16 residues.

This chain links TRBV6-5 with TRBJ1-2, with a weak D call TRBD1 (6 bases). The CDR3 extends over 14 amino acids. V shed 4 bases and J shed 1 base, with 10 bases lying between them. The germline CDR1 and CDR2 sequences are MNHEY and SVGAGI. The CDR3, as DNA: TGTGCCAGCAGTTTAGGGGGTGGTAACTATGGCTACACCTTC. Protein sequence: CASSLGGGNYGYTF.

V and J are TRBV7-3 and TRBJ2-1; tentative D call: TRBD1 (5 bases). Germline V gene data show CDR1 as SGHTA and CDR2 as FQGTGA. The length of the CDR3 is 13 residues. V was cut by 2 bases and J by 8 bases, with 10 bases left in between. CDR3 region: CASSLRKGDEQFF. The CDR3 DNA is TGTGCCAGCAGCTTACGCAAAGGGGATGAGCAGTTCTTC. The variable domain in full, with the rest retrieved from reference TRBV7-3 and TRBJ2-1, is GAGVSQTPSNKVTEKGKYVELRCDPISGHTALYWYRQSLGQGPEFLIYFQGTGAADDSGLPNDRFFAVRPEGSVSTLKIQRTERGDSAVYLCASSLRKGDEQFFGPGTRLTVL.

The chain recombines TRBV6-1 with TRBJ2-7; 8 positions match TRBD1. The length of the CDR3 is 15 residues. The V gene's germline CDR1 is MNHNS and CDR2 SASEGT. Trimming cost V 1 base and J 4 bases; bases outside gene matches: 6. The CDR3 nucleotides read TGTGCCAGCAGTGAAGAAGGACAGGGTGTTTACGAGCAGTACTTC. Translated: CASSEEGQGVYEQYF.

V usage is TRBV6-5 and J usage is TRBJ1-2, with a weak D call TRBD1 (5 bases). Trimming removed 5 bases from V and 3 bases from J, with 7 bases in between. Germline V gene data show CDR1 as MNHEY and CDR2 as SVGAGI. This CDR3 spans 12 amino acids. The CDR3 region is CASSQGDYGYTF. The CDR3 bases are TGTGCCAGCAGTCAGGGCGACTATGGCTACACCTTC.

The CDR3 sequence is CASSRQGEGIQYF. In DNA form, the CDR3 reads TGTGCCAGCAGCCGACAGGGAGAGGGCATTCAGTACTTC. This chain connects TRBV6-5 to TRBJ2-4; 7 nucleotides line up with TRBD1. Germline CDR1 and CDR2: MNHEY and SVGAGI. The CDR3 runs 13 residues. The junction had 8 bases not matched to a gene; V was cut back by 6 bases and J by 9 bases.

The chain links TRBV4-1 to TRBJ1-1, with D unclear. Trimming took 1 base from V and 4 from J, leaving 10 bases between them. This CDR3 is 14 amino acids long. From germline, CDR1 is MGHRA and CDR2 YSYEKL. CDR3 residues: CASSQGRGPTEAFF. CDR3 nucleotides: TGCGCCAGCAGCCAAGGGCGGGGTCCCACTGAAGCTTTCTTT.

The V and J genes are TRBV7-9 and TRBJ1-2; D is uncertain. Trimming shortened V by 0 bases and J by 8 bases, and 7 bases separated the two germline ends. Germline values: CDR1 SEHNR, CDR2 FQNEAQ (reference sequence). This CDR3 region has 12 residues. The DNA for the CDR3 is TGTGCCAGCAGCTTAGCGCGCGGAGGCTACACCTTC. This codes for CASSLARGGYTF.

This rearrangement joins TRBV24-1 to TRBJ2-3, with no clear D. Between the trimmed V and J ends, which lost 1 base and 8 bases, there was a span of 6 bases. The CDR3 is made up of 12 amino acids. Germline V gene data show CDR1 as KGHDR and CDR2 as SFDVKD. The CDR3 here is CATSDLGGTQYF. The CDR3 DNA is TGTGCCACCAGTGATTTAGGCGGTACGCAGTATTTT.

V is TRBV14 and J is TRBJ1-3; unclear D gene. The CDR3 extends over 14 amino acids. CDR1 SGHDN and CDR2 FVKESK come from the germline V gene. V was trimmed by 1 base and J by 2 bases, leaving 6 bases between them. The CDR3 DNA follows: TGTGCCAGCAGCCAAGCAATTCCTGGAAACACCATATATTTT. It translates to CASSQAIPGNTIYF.

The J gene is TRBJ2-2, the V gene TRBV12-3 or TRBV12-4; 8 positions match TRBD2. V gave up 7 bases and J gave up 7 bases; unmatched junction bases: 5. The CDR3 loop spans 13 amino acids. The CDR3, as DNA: TGTGCCAGCACCCCGGGGGGGGGCGGGGAGCTGTTTTTT. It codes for CASTPGGGGELFF.

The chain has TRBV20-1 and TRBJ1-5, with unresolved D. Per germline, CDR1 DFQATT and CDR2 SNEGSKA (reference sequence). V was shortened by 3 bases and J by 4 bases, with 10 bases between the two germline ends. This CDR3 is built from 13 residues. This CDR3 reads CSASREINQPQHF. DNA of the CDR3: TGCAGTGCTAGTCGCGAAATAAATCAGCCCCAGCATTTT.

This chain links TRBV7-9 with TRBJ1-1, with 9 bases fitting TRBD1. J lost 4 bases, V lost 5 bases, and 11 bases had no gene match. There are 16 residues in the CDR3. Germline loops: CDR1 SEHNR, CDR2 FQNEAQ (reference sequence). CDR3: CASSTRGTGKATEAFF. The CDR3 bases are TGTGCCAGCAGCACCAGGGGGACAGGGAAGGCCACTGAAGCTTTCTTT.

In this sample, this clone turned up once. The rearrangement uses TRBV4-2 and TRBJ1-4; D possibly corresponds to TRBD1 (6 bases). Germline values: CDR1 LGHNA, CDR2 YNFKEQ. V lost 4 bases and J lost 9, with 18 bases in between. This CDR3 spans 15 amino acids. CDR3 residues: CASSPPTGLEKKLFF. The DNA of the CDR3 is TGTGCCAGCAGCCCACCTACAGGGCTAGAGAAAAAACTGTTTTTT.

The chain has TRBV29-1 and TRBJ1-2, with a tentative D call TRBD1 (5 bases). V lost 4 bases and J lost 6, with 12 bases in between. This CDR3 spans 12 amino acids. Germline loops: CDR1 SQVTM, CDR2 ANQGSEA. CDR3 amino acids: CSVVLGGHGYTF. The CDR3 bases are TGCAGCGTTGTATTGGGGGGACATGGCTACACCTTC.

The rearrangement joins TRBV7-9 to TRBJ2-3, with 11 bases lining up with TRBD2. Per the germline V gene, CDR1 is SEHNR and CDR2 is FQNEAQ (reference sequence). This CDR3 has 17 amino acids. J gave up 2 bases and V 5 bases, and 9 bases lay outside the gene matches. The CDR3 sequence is CASSATGLAGFTDTQYF. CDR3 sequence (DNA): TGTGCCAGCAGCGCGACCGGACTAGCGGGTTTCACAGATACGCAGTATTTT.

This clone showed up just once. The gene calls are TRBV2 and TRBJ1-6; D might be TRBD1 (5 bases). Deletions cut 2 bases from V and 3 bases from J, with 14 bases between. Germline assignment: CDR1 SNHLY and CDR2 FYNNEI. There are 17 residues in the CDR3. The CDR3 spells CASSERRGTHYNSPLHF. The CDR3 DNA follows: TGTGCCAGCAGTGAACGGAGGGGAACCCACTATAATTCACCCCTCCACTTT.

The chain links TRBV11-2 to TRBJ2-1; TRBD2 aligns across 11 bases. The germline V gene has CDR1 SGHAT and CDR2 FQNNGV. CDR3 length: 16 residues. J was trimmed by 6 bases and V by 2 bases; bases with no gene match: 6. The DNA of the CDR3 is TGTGCCAGCAGCTTACAACTAGCGGGGGCCAGCAATGAGCAGTTCTTC. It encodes CASSLQLAGASNEQFF.

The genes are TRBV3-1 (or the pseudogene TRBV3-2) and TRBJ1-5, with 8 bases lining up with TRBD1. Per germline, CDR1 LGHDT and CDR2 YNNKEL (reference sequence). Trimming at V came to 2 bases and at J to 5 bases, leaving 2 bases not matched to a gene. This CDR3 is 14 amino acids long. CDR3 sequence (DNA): TGTGCCAGCAGCCAATCAGGGGGCGATCAGCCCCAGCATTTT. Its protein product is CASSQSGGDQPQHF.

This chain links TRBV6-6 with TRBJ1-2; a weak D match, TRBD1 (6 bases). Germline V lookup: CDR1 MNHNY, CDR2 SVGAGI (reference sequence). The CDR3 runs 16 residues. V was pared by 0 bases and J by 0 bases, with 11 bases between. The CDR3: CASSYSTGTPNYGYTF. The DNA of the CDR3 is TGTGCCAGCAGTTACTCAACCGGGACACCTAACTATGGCTACACCTTC.